These T cell receptor beta chains were read from a single sample in a study of vaccination and CD4 T cells after COVID-19. Which antigens these TCRs recognize remains unknown. Using its own MiXCR run on the PCR reads, TCRdb lists one record per CDR3 protein. The repertoire holds approximately 13,000 distinct CDR3 sequences, with roughly 57% as singletons. The specimen was CD4+ T cells from blood, cultured in vitro. Receptor source: a human donor who had recovered from COVID-19. The CDR3 runs from the conserved cysteine through the conserved F or W. The D gene is left open where the match is weak. The listing skips clone size in some rows; elsewhere it reads once, few, many or a size class.

v_gene	d_gene	abundance	j_gene	CDR3aa	CDR3nt
TRBV12-3/TRBV12-4	-	-	TRBJ2-7	CASSFIGQEQYF	TGTGCCAGCAGTTTCATTGGCCAAGAGCAGTACTTC
TRBV7-2	-	-	TRBJ2-1	CASSLASTSYNEQFF	TGTGCCAGCAGCTTAGCCAGTACCTCCTACAATGAGCAGTTCTTC
TRBV2	TRBD2	-	TRBJ2-3	CASSEGLAPDTQYF	TGTGCCAGCAGTGAGGGACTAGCTCCCGATACGCAGTATTTT
TRBV9	TRBD1	-	TRBJ2-5	CASSVTGAQETQYF	TGTGCCAGCAGCGTCACAGGGGCCCAAGAGACCCAGTACTTC
TRBV7-9	-	few	TRBJ1-1	CASSLRTAGNTEAFF	TGTGCCAGCAGCTTGCGGACCGCGGGGAACACTGAAGCTTTCTTT
TRBV19	TRBD2	-	TRBJ2-2	CASSTGGGTGELFF	TGTGCCAGTAGTACGGGGGGAGGGACCGGGGAGCTGTTTTTT
TRBV18	-	-	TRBJ1-6	CASSPPQGVGSPLHF	TGTGCCAGCTCACCACCCCAGGGAGTTGGATCACCCCTCCACTTT
TRBV20-1	TRBD2	-	TRBJ2-5	CSARVASGSVETQYF	TGCAGTGCTAGAGTGGCTAGCGGGAGCGTCGAGACCCAGTACTTC
TRBV7-9	-	-	TRBJ2-3	CASRGDRGLQAHHTQYF	TGTGCCAGCAGGGGGGACCGGGGACTCCAAGCACACCATACGCAGTATTTT
TRBV11-3	TRBD1	few	TRBJ1-2	CASSLDSTGGPVSYGYTF	TGTGCCAGCAGCTTAGATTCGACAGGGGGCCCGGTTTCCTATGGCTACACCTTC
TRBV19	-	-	TRBJ1-1	CASSTPGNTEAFF	TGTGCCAGTAGCACCCCAGGGAACACTGAAGCTTTCTTT
TRBV19	-	-	TRBJ1-5	CASRPNHGGNQPQHF	TGTGCCAGTAGACCCAACCACGGGGGCAATCAGCCCCAGCATTTT
TRBV4-1	-	-	TRBJ1-2	CASSLWQGDRYGYTF	TGCGCCAGCAGCCTATGGCAGGGTGATCGCTATGGCTACACCTTC
TRBV7-7	TRBD1	medium-sized	TRBJ2-3	CASSLGQGADTQYF	TGTGCCAGCAGCTTAGGACAGGGGGCAGATACGCAGTATTTT
TRBV6-1	-	-	TRBJ2-7	CASSEAWSNEQYF	TGTGCCAGCAGTGAAGCATGGTCCAACGAGCAGTACTTC
TRBV6-1	TRBD2	-	TRBJ2-1	CASKRERPYNEQFF	TGTGCCAGTAAGCGGGAGCGGCCCTACAATGAGCAGTTCTTC
TRBV7-2	TRBD2	-	TRBJ2-7	CASSLSTLAGDGEQYF	TGTGCCAGCAGCCTTTCAACGCTAGCGGGAGATGGCGAGCAGTACTTC
TRBV10-1	-	-	TRBJ1-3	CAGAVGSARNTIYF	TGCGCCGGAGCAGTCGGGAGCGCCCGAAACACCATATATTTT
TRBV6-1	-	-	TRBJ2-7	CASRPTRTYEQYF	TGTGCCAGCAGACCTACTAGAACCTACGAGCAGTACTTC
TRBV7-7	TRBD2	once	TRBJ2-2	CASSPPTSGTNTGELFF	TGTGCCAGCAGCCCGCCGACTAGCGGGACCAACACCGGGGAGCTGTTTTTT
TRBV27	TRBD2	-	TRBJ2-7	CASSWYPHSGRKYF	TGTGCCAGCAGTTGGTACCCCCACAGCGGGAGGAAGTACTTC
TRBV28	-	-	TRBJ2-7	CASSSGLGGEQYF	TGTGCCAGCAGTTCCGGACTCGGCGGGGAGCAGTACTTC
TRBV18	-	few	TRBJ2-5	CASWGQETQYF	TGTGCCAGCTGGGGGCAAGAGACCCAGTACTTC
TRBV7-3	-	-	TRBJ1-1	CASSSPGNTEAFF	TGTGCCAGCAGCTCCCCGGGGAACACTGAAGCTTTCTTT
TRBV19	-	-	TRBJ1-1	CASSIGGAEAFF	TGTGCCAGTAGTATAGGCGGGGCTGAAGCTTTCTTT
TRBV2	-	-	TRBJ1-5	CASSAGDVSNQPQHF	TGTGCCAGCAGCGCTGGGGATGTAAGCAATCAGCCCCAGCATTTT
TRBV20-1	-	-	TRBJ1-1	CSARAPLDLGTEAFF	TGCAGTGCTAGAGCCCCGCTCGACTTAGGCACTGAAGCTTTCTTT
TRBV20-1	-	-	TRBJ2-5	CSARDDGGHGQETQYF	TGCAGTGCTAGAGATGACGGCGGACACGGGCAAGAGACCCAGTACTTC
TRBV20-1	-	few	TRBJ1-1	CSAPLLTGNTEAFF	TGCAGTGCGCCCCTATTGACAGGGAACACTGAAGCTTTCTTT
TRBV10-3	-	-	TRBJ1-4	CAIRQGAGEKLFF	TGTGCCATCAGGCAGGGTGCCGGGGAAAAACTGTTTTTT
TRBV20-1	-	-	TRBJ2-1	CSAEVDRGFKFF	TGCAGTGCTGAAGTGGACCGGGGTTTCAAGTTCTTC
TRBV19	TRBD1	-	TRBJ2-3	CASSISSLTGRTDTQYF	TGTGCCAGTAGTATCTCCTCCTTGACAGGGCGCACAGATACGCAGTATTTT
TRBV30	-	-	TRBJ1-1	CACAPQGSEAFF	TGTGCCTGCGCCCCTCAGGGGTCTGAAGCTTTCTTT
TRBV7-8	-	-	TRBJ1-6	CASSLQGDQVSPLHF	TGTGCCAGCAGCCTACAAGGGGATCAGGTATCACCCCTCCACTTT
TRBV30	TRBD1	-	TRBJ1-2	CAWGRDRPYGYTF	TGTGCCTGGGGTCGGGACAGGCCTTATGGCTACACCTTC
TRBV6-1	-	-	TRBJ1-1	CASSGQTQLYTEAFF	TGTGCCAGCAGCGGACAGACACAACTCTACACTGAAGCTTTCTTT
TRBV19	TRBD1	-	TRBJ1-5	CASSTTGARQPQHF	TGTGCCAGTAGCACAACAGGGGCTCGGCAGCCCCAGCATTTT
TRBV4-2	-	-	TRBJ2-3	CASSQETGIRTDTQYF	TGTGCCAGCAGCCAAGAAACGGGGATACGCACAGATACGCAGTATTTT
TRBV11-2	-	few	TRBJ2-7	CASSLEGNPGHEQYF	TGTGCCAGCAGCTTAGAGGGCAACCCCGGCCACGAGCAGTACTTC
TRBV10-1	-	-	TRBJ1-5	CASGAGRNQPQHF	TGCGCCAGTGGGGCAGGGCGGAATCAGCCCCAGCATTTT
TRBV20-1	TRBD1	-	TRBJ1-5	CSARDPGGGNQPQHF	TGCAGTGCTAGAGATCCAGGGGGGGGCAATCAGCCCCAGCATTTT
TRBV7-9	TRBD1	few	TRBJ2-7	CASSRGQASYEQYF	TGTGCCAGCAGCCGGGGACAGGCCTCCTACGAGCAGTACTTC
TRBV7-2	TRBD1	-	TRBJ1-1	CASLDRGTMNTEAFF	TGTGCCAGCTTGGACAGGGGGACCATGAACACTGAAGCTTTCTTT
TRBV24-1	TRBD2	-	TRBJ2-1	CASSLSLAGEYNEQFF	TGTGCCAGCAGCTTATCGCTAGCGGGAGAATACAATGAGCAGTTCTTC
TRBV2	-	-	TRBJ2-7	CASSYSYEQYF	TGTGCCAGCAGTTATTCCTACGAGCAGTACTTC
TRBV12-3/TRBV12-4	-	-	TRBJ2-1	CASSLSTMASHEQFF	TGTGCCAGCAGTTTGTCCACAATGGCCTCACATGAGCAGTTCTTC
TRBV19	TRBD1	-	TRBJ1-5	CASSKETGGGNQPQHF	TGTGCCAGTAGTAAGGAGACAGGGGGGGGCAATCAGCCCCAGCATTTT